This entry describes one TCR beta chain. The antigen is unknown. Repertoires were generated with immunoSEQ multiplex PCR, while TCRdb's copy carries only in-frame clones and drops some. This repertoire shows approximately 150,000 clones, 75% to 95% found once; its top ten account for around 3%. The data were taken from a study of cytomegalovirus exposure and HLA in healthy donors. Across the whole study: The approximately 110 validation repertoires, a later analysis reported, used the same platform as the 600 to 700 first-cohort repertoires.

Germline values: CDR1 KGHSH, CDR2 LQKENI. V lost 2 bases and J 9 bases, leaving 11 bases between the germline ends. The CDR3 covers 14 residues. General study findings and limits: Rare TCR sequences predominated, though certain public TCRs were found in many donors. The study listed under 200 cytomegalovirus-associated TCR beta chains.

This sequence joins TRBV18 and TRBJ1-6; D is possibly TRBD1 (5 bases). Sequenced input: PBMCs. The sequence derives from a young woman in good health and CMV-seropositive. The CDR3 sequence is CASSPKGPTSPLHF. Written as DNA, the CDR3 is TGTGCCAGCTCACCAAAGGGGCCGACTTCACCCCTCCACTTT.